Listed below are T cell receptor beta chains from one sample, sequenced in a study of shared clonotypes between healthy human individuals. Only in-frame clones appear in the TCRdb table, and some are missing; sequencing was by immunoSEQ multiplex PCR. The profile shows 2 million to 3 million clones, more than 85% of them singletons. Sequencing input: naive CD4+ T cells from PBMCs. The receptors were gathered from a man younger than 35 in good health. Some clones in this sample may be carry-over from other donors' samples. Each CDR3 is given with its conserved first and last residue.

j_gene: TRBJ1-1
v_gene: TRBV5-1
CDR3aa: CASSLHSYRVNGLGVAFF

j_gene: TRBJ2-2
v_gene: TRBV10-3
CDR3aa: CAITSARPGELFF

j_gene: TRBJ1-2
v_gene: TRBV7-9
CDR3aa: CASSLGQGPGYTF

j_gene: TRBJ1-4
v_gene: TRBV7-9
CDR3aa: CASSLYATNEKLFF

j_gene: TRBJ2-2
v_gene: TRBV19
CDR3aa: CATGTWSGELFF

j_gene: TRBJ1-3
v_gene: TRBV28
CDR3aa: CASSSTGGAGNTIYF

j_gene: TRBJ1-4
v_gene: TRBV2
CDR3aa: CASRAGQHNEKLFF

j_gene: TRBJ2-1
v_gene: TRBV11-3
CDR3aa: CASSLGLAGGMRNEQFF

j_gene: TRBJ2-1
v_gene: TRBV5-1
CDR3aa: CASSLVGVLAVSYNEQFF

j_gene: TRBJ2-1
v_gene: TRBV5-4
CDR3aa: CASSPTSGGLWDEQFF

j_gene: TRBJ1-2
v_gene: TRBV5-1
CDR3aa: CASTPETGRNYGYTF

j_gene: TRBJ2-1
v_gene: TRBV7-9
CDR3aa: CASSTRLAVIYNEQFF

j_gene: TRBJ2-7
v_gene: TRBV30
CDR3aa: CAWGRDRPYEQYF

j_gene: TRBJ1-3
v_gene: TRBV28
CDR3aa: CASSLGGSGNTIYF

j_gene: TRBJ2-7
v_gene: TRBV6-5
CDR3aa: CASSPLGGREQYF

j_gene: TRBJ2-3
v_gene: TRBV19
CDR3aa: CASSMLRDTDTQYF

j_gene: TRBJ2-7
v_gene: TRBV5-4
CDR3aa: CASSFTGQGTYEQYF

j_gene: TRBJ1-2
v_gene: TRBV19
CDR3aa: CASSMSPGQPNYGYTF

j_gene: TRBJ2-4
v_gene: TRBV27
CDR3aa: CASSPRDRADIQYF

j_gene: TRBJ2-7
v_gene: TRBV7-3
CDR3aa: CASSLGAGAPGEQYF

j_gene: TRBJ2-1
v_gene: TRBV28
CDR3aa: CASSLVGDWHNEQFF

j_gene: TRBJ2-4
v_gene: TRBV18
CDR3aa: CASSRRTVGKNIQYF

j_gene: TRBJ1-4
v_gene: TRBV25-1
CDR3aa: CASSETSGTGEGKLFF

j_gene: TRBJ2-1
v_gene: TRBV28
CDR3aa: CASSLAQNINNEQFF

j_gene: TRBJ2-7
v_gene: TRBV19
CDR3aa: CASSIGTSGYEQYF

j_gene: TRBJ1-6
v_gene: TRBV6-6
CDR3aa: CASRSPGQAVSPLHF

j_gene: TRBJ2-4
v_gene: TRBV28
CDR3aa: CASTGGGASGNIQYF

j_gene: TRBJ2-7
v_gene: TRBV2
CDR3aa: CASRPDGGRQYF

j_gene: TRBJ2-6
v_gene: TRBV19
CDR3aa: CASRSAGLTSGANVLTF

j_gene: TRBJ1-1
v_gene: TRBV28
CDR3aa: CASSLLGEGTEAFF

j_gene: TRBJ1-1
v_gene: TRBV7-3
CDR3aa: CASSSGHPTEAFF

j_gene: TRBJ1-5
v_gene: TRBV27
CDR3aa: CASSPWEIGRDLSNQPQHF

j_gene: TRBJ2-7
v_gene: TRBV7-8
CDR3aa: CASSRRTGFVFEQYF

j_gene: TRBJ2-7
v_gene: TRBV7-3
CDR3aa: CASSLEAGGNEQYF

j_gene: TRBJ2-3
v_gene: TRBV9
CDR3aa: CASSVDLRDSHTQYF

j_gene: TRBJ1-1
v_gene: TRBV6-1
CDR3aa: CASAGRGATEAFF

j_gene: TRBJ2-7
v_gene: TRBV6-1
CDR3aa: CASSYIGLYEQYF

j_gene: TRBJ2-7
v_gene: TRBV6-1
CDR3aa: CASSEGSGVAQYF

j_gene: TRBJ1-1
v_gene: TRBV30
CDR3aa: CACYQGVGLNLDTEAFF

j_gene: TRBJ1-2
v_gene: TRBV5-6
CDR3aa: CASSWDRSNYGYTF

j_gene: TRBJ2-5
v_gene: TRBV5-1
CDR3aa: CASSLAGAQETQYF

j_gene: TRBJ1-1
v_gene: TRBV7-9
CDR3aa: CASSRNVGGKNTEAFF

j_gene: TRBJ2-1
v_gene: TRBV11-2
CDR3aa: CASSSSWGDRGYNEQFF

j_gene: TRBJ2-1
v_gene: TRBV5-1
CDR3aa: CASSGGLAGVDNEQFF

j_gene: TRBJ2-3
v_gene: TRBV5-1
CDR3aa: CASSLAQVATQYF

j_gene: TRBJ1-5
v_gene: TRBV6-5
CDR3aa: CASSRSSGLGQPQHF

j_gene: TRBJ2-2
v_gene: TRBV7-3
CDR3aa: CASSFSSGSPTGELFF